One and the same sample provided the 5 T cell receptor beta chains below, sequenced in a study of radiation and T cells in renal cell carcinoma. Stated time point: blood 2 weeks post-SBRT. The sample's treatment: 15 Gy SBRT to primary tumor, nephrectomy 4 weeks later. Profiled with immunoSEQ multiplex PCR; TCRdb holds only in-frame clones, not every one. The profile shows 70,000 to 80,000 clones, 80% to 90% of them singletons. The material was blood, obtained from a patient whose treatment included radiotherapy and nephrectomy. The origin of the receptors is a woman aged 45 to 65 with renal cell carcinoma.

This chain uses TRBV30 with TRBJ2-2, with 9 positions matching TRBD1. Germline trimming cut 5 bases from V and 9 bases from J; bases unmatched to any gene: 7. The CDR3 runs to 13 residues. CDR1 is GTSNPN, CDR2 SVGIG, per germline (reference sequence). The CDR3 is CAWAGQGIRELFF. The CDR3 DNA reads TGTGCCTGGGCGGGACAGGGCATCAGGGAGCTGTTTTTT.

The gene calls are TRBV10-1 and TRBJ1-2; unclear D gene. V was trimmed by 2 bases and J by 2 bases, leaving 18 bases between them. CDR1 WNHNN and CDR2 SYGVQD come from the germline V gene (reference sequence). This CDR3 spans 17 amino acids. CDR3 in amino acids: CASSEVFPFRTNYGYTF. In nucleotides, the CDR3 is TGCGCCAGCAGTGAGGTGTTCCCTTTTAGGACCAACTATGGCTACACCTTC.

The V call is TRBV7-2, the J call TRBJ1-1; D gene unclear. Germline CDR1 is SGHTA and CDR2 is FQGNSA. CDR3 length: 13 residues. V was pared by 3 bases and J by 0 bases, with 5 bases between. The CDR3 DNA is TGTGCCAGCAGCTTTACAGTGAACACTGAAGCTTTCTTT. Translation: CASSFTVNTEAFF. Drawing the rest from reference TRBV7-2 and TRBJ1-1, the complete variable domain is GAGVSQSPSNKVTEKGKDVELRCDPISGHTALYWYRQSLGQGLEFLIYFQGNSAPDKSGLPSDRFSAERTGGSVSTLTIQRTQQEDSAVYLCASSFTVNTEAFFGQGTRLTVV.

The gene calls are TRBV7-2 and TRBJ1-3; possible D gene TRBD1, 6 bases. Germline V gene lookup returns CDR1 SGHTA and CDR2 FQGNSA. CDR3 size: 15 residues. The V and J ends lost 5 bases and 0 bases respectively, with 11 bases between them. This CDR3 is CASSQGQFSGNTIYF. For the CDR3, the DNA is TGTGCCAGCAGCCAAGGACAGTTCTCTGGAAACACCATATATTTT.

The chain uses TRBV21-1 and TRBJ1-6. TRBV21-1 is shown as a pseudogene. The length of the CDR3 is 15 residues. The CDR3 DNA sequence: TGTGCCAGCAGCCACCGGGCCCAACTTTTTTCACCCCTCCACTTT. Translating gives CASSHRAQLFSPLHF.